The 26 T cell receptor beta chains below were found in one sample sequenced in a study of blood T cell repertoires in COVID-19 (TCRdb year 2020). The library was produced with the immunoSEQ multiplex PCR assay. As stored in TCRdb, this immuneACCESS dataset retains in-frame rearrangements with V and J assigned. A fraction of the clones does not appear; measured against another copy, unresolved V genes explain less than half of the discrepancy, and the remainder lacks a known reason. This sample comprises some 200,000 clones, 70% to 85% of them detected only once. Around 5.5% of the sample rests with the top ten. The sample comprised PBMCs or T cells enriched from blood (not recorded which). These receptor sequences come from a woman between 55 and 75 years old with acute COVID-19.

The V call is TRBV9, the J call TRBJ2-5; no clear D gene. Germline-derived CDR1 and CDR2 are SGDLS and YYNGEE. Trimming took off 0 bases at V and 1 base at J, with 4 bases between the two ends. This CDR3 has 13 amino acids. CDR3 amino acids: CASSVASQETQYF. The CDR3 DNA reads as TGTGCCAGCAGCGTAGCGAGCCAAGAGACCCAGTACTTC.

The V and J genes are TRBV3-1 (or the pseudogene TRBV3-2) and TRBJ2-1, with D hard to call. Looked up from germline, CDR1 is LGHDT and CDR2 is YNNKEL (reference sequence). V lost 8 bases and J 9 bases, leaving 5 bases between the germline ends. CDR3 length equals 9 residues. CDR3 protein: CASPGEQFF. Here the CDR3 DNA reads TGTGCCAGCCCGGGTGAGCAGTTCTTC.

V gene TRBV19 combines with J gene TRBJ1-5, with unresolved D. The germline CDR1 and CDR2 sequences are LNHDA and SQIVND (reference sequence). Trimming pared 5 bases from V and 7 bases from J, leaving 15 bases between. CDR3 length: 14 amino acids. The CDR3 here is CASSPGEGGQPQHF. The CDR3 region has the DNA TGTGCCAGTAGTCCCGGGGAGGGAGGCCAGCCCCAGCATTTT.

CDR3 sequence reads: CATSRDTTSTEAFF. The CDR3 nucleotides read TGTGCCACCAGCAGAGACACCACGAGCACTGAAGCTTTCTTT. The chain links TRBV15 to TRBJ1-1; no definite D call. Germline loops: CDR1 LNHNV, CDR2 YYDKDF (reference sequence). This CDR3 is 14 amino acids long. The ends were cut back, 0 bases at V and 4 bases at J, with 9 bases in the middle.

This sequence joins TRBV12-1 and TRBJ2-4; the table calls TRBD2, which could not be checked here. TRBV12-1 is an annotated pseudogene. CDR3 length: 14 amino acids. CDR3 nucleotides: TGTGCCAGCAGCTCAGAGGCGGGATTGAACATTCAGTACTTC. It encodes CASSSEAGLNIQYF.

This clone showed up just a few times. The chain joins TRBV4-1 to TRBJ2-1, with 8 bases matching TRBD1. Germline values: CDR1 MGHRA, CDR2 YSYEKL. The CDR3 runs 12 residues. V gave up 0 bases and J gave up 16 bases; unmatched junction bases: 5. The CDR3 DNA reads as TGCGCCAGCAGCCAAGAAACAGGGGGTGAATTCTTC. Residues: CASSQETGGEFF.

The chain is built from TRBV7-2 and TRBJ1-2; 10 bases agree with TRBD1. The junction had 16 bases not matched to a gene; V was cut back by 11 bases and J by 7 bases. The CDR3 contains 15 residues. Germline CDR1 reads SGHTA; CDR2 reads FQGNSA. Here the CDR3 reads CAERGQGKGLFGYTF. DNA of the CDR3: TGTGCCGAAAGGGGACAGGGGAAGGGTTTATTTGGCTACACCTTC. The whole variable domain, remainder taken from reference TRBV7-2 and TRBJ1-2, is GAGVSQSPSNKVTEKGKDVELRCDPISGHTALYWYRQSLGQGLEFLIYFQGNSAPDKSGLPSDRFSAERTGGSVSTLTIQRTQQEDSAVYLCAERGQGKGLFGYTFGSGTRLTVV.

The rearrangement joins TRBV29-1 to TRBJ1-4; 9 bases fit TRBD1. The CDR3 runs 12 residues. V dropped 7 bases and J dropped 8; count of bases not matched to a gene: 5. The germline CDR1 and CDR2 sequences are SQVTM and ANQGSEA. The chain's CDR3 is CSGGQGYEKLFF. The CDR3 DNA sequence: TGCAGCGGGGGACAGGGTTACGAAAAACTGTTTTTT.

This chain uses TRBV3-1 (or the pseudogene TRBV3-2) with TRBJ1-6, with a tentative D call TRBD1 (5 bases). In germline, CDR1 is LGHDT, CDR2 YNNKEL (reference sequence). Trimming removed 3 bases from V and 5 bases from J, with 14 bases in between. The CDR3 consists of 16 residues. CDR3 sequence (DNA): TGTGCCAGCAGCCATGAATCTCGACAGAATAATTCACCCCTCCACTTT. Its translation: CASSHESRQNNSPLHF.

The chain is built from TRBV15 and TRBJ1-5; weak D call: TRBD1 (5 bases). The V end lost 4 bases, the J end lost 10 bases, and 11 bases lay between the germline ends. This CDR3 is 12 amino acids long. Germline assignment: CDR1 LNHNV and CDR2 YYDKDF (reference sequence). The CDR3 sequence is CATSIGELPQHF. The CDR3 nucleotides read TGTGCCACCAGCATAGGGGAATTACCCCAGCATTTT. The full variable domain, rest sourced from reference TRBV15 and TRBJ1-5, is DAMVIQNPRYQVTQFGKPVTLSCSQTLNHNVMYWYQQKSSQAPKLLFHYYDKDFNNEADTPDNFQSRRPNTSFCFLDIRSPGLGDTAMYLCATSIGELPQHFGDGTRLSIL.

This chain links TRBV3-1 (or the pseudogene TRBV3-2) with TRBJ2-3, with a possible D match to TRBD1 (5 bases). V lost 3 bases and J 11 bases, leaving 15 bases between the germline ends. The CDR3 is made up of 13 amino acids. The germline V gene has CDR1 LGHDT and CDR2 YNNKEL (reference sequence). CDR3 protein: CASSHPQGLLQYF. Here the CDR3 DNA reads TGTGCCAGCAGCCATCCCCAGGGCTTATTGCAGTATTTT.

This rearrangement joins TRBV15 to TRBJ2-7; 8 bases match TRBD2. The V gene's germline CDR1 is LNHNV and CDR2 YYDKDF (reference sequence). The CDR3 is 14 amino acids. Unmatched junction bases numbered 3, after V lost 0 bases and J lost 5 bases. CDR3 protein: CATSRDLLADEQYF. For the CDR3, the DNA is TGTGCCACCAGCAGAGATCTACTAGCGGACGAGCAGTACTTC.

The chain links TRBV4-3 to TRBJ2-2; D not certain. Per germline, CDR1 LGHNA and CDR2 YSLEER. The CDR3 totals 15 residues. The ends were cut back, 5 bases at V and 6 bases at J, with 16 bases in the middle. DNA of the CDR3: TGCGCCAGCAGCTTCCGAGTAGCCGGCGCCGGGGAGCTGTTTTTT. It encodes CASSFRVAGAGELFF.

This clone was seen a single time. The chain links TRBV6-4 to TRBJ2-1; a weak D match, TRBD2 (6 bases). Germline loops: CDR1 MRHNA, CDR2 SNTAGT. V was trimmed by 0 bases and J by 5 bases, leaving 11 bases between them. The CDR3 has 15 residues. CDR3 residues: CASSDSGGDHNEQFF. The CDR3 DNA reads TGTGCCAGCAGTGACTCGGGCGGGGACCACAATGAGCAGTTCTTC.

The chain links TRBV4-1 to TRBJ2-5; TRBD2 is a possible D gene (5 bases). The CDR3 extends over 14 amino acids. V was trimmed by 2 bases and J by 3 bases, leaving 10 bases between them. The germline V gene encodes CDR1 MGHRA and CDR2 YSYEKL. In nucleotides, the CDR3 is TGCGCCAGCAGCCAAAGACTACCAAAAGAGACCCAGTACTTC. Amino acids: CASSQRLPKETQYF.

The V call is TRBV19, the J call TRBJ1-1; D call uncertain. From germline, CDR1 is LNHDA and CDR2 SQIVND (reference sequence). With 2 bases removed from V and 5 bases from J, the gap between germline ends came to 6 bases. The CDR3 loop spans 12 amino acids. The CDR3 DNA sequence: TGTGCCAGTAGTATAATCGGTACTGAAGCTTTCTTT. The encoded protein is CASSIIGTEAFF.

V and J are TRBV7-2 and TRBJ2-7; 7 nucleotides align to TRBD1. This CDR3 has 14 residues. CDR1 and CDR2 (germline): SGHTA, FQGNSA. The junction had 4 bases not matched to a gene; V was cut back by 3 bases and J by 2 bases. CDR3 nucleotides: TGTGCCAGCAGCTTGACCGGGACAGCCTACGAGCAGTACTTC. This encodes CASSLTGTAYEQYF.

This clone was counted a single time. The rearrangement links TRBV18 to TRBJ1-2; D perhaps matches TRBD1 (6 bases). The V gene's germline CDR1 is KGHSH and CDR2 LQKENI. CDR3 length equals 14 residues. V lost 4 bases and J 4 bases, leaving 13 bases between the germline ends. The CDR3 coding sequence is TGTGCCAGCTCACAAAGGGGGTTTAGCTATGGCTACACCTTC. It codes for CASSQRGFSYGYTF.

This clone was picked up a small number of times. The chain employs TRBV15 and TRBJ1-2; D may be TRBD1 (5 bases). V shed 5 bases and J shed 2 bases, with 12 bases lying between them. The CDR3 has 14 residues. From germline, CDR1 is LNHNV and CDR2 YYDKDF (reference sequence). The CDR3 DNA is TGTGCCACCAGCCCCGCGGGGCGCAACTATGGCTACACCTTC. It encodes CATSPAGRNYGYTF.

This clone has just a few counts. The rearrangement uses TRBV25-1 and TRBJ1-1; 7 bases align to TRBD1. V trimming: 2 bases; J trimming: 7 bases; junction bases outside the gene matches: 1. CDR3 length equals 12 residues. CDR1 and CDR2 (germline): MGHDK, SYGVNS. In DNA form, the CDR3 reads TGTGCCAGCAGTGAAACAGGGGATGAAGCTTTCTTT. Translated: CASSETGDEAFF.

This clone has only a few counts. This chain links TRBV6-5 with TRBJ2-2; D perhaps matches TRBD2 (6 bases). Per the germline V gene, CDR1 is MNHEY and CDR2 is SVGAGI. V gave up 2 bases and J gave up 5 bases, with 12 bases separating them. This CDR3 spans 15 amino acids. The CDR3: CASSYGTGATGELFF. CDR3 sequence (DNA): TGTGCCAGCAGTTACGGGACGGGAGCTACCGGGGAGCTGTTTTTT.

CDR3: CASRPGTVRFQPQHF. The CDR3 DNA follows: TGCGCCAGCAGACCCGGGACAGTCAGGTTCCAGCCCCAGCATTTT. The gene calls are TRBV10-2 and TRBJ1-5; TRBD1 matches 7 bases. The V segment lost 6 bases and the J segment 7 bases; nucleotides outside the gene matches: 12. The germline gives CDR1 WSHSY, CDR2 SAAADI. The CDR3 is 15 amino acids.

This clone came up once. The chain employs TRBV11-2 and TRBJ1-5, with 11 bases identical to TRBD1. The CDR3 loop spans 15 amino acids. V was pared by 4 bases and J by 6 bases, with 5 bases of the junction left unmatched. Germline V gives CDR1 SGHAT, CDR2 FQNNGV. CDR3 loop: CASSSGTGGFQPQHF. CDR3 DNA: TGTGCCAGCAGCTCCGGGACAGGGGGATTTCAGCCCCAGCATTTT. Full variable domain (remainder filled in from reference TRBV11-2 and TRBJ1-5): EAGVAQSPRYKIIEKRQSVAFWCNPISGHATLYWYQQILGQGPKLLIQFQNNGVVDDSQLPKDRFSAERLKGVDSTLKIQPAKLEDSAVYLCASSSGTGGFQPQHFGDGTRLSIL.

The rearrangement links TRBV12-5 to TRBJ2-1; D not certain. CDR3 length: 14 amino acids. The ends were cut back, 1 base at V and 2 bases at J, with 6 bases in the middle. Germline CDR1 LGHNT, CDR2 FRNRAP. The CDR3 loop reads CASGLGGPYNEQFF. As DNA, the CDR3 is TGTGCTAGTGGTTTGGGCGGCCCCTACAATGAGCAGTTCTTC.

This clone occurred a few times. The genes are TRBV6-5 and TRBJ1-1; D possibly corresponds to TRBD1 (5 bases). V lost 6 bases to trimming and J lost 7 bases, with 12 bases between them. Germline values: CDR1 MNHEY, CDR2 SVGAGI. The CDR3 extends over 12 amino acids. The CDR3 loop is CASSSRQLEAFF. The CDR3 coding sequence is TGTGCCAGCAGCTCCCGACAGCTTGAAGCTTTCTTT.

The chain is built from TRBV6-2 or TRBV6-3 and TRBJ1-1, with D possibly being TRBD1 (6 bases). Between the trimmed V and J ends, which lost 5 bases and 2 bases, there was a span of 15 bases. Germline CDR1 is MNHEY and CDR2 is SVGEGT. The CDR3 totals 15 residues. The DNA of the CDR3 is TGTGCCAGCAGTGCACCTCAACAGGGAAACACTGAAGCTTTCTTT. This gives the protein CASSAPQQGNTEAFF.